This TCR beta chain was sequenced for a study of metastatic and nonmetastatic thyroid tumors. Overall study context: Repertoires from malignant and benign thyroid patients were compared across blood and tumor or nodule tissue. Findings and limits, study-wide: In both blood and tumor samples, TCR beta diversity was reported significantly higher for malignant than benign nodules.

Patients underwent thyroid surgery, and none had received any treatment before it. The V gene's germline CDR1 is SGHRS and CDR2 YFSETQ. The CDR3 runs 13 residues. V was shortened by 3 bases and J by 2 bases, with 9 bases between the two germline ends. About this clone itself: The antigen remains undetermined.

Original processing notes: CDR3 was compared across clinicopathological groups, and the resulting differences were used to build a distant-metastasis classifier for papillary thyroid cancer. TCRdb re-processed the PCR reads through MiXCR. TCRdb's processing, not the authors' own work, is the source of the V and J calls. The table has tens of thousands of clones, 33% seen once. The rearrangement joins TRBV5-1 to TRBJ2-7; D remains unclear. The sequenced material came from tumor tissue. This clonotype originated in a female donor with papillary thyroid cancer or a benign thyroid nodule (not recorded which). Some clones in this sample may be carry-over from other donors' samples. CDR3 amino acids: CASSSTDTYEQYF. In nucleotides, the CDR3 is TGCGCCAGCAGCTCGACGGATACCTACGAGCAGTACTTC.